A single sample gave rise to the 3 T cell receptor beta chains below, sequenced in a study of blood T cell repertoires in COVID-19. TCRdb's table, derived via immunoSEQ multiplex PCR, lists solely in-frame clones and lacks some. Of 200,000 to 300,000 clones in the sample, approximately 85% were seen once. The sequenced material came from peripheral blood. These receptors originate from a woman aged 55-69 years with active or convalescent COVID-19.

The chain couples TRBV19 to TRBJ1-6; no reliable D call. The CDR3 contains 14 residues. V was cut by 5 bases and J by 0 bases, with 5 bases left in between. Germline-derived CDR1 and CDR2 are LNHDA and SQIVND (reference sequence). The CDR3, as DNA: TGTGCCAGTAGTGGGAGCTCCTATAATTCACCCCTCCACTTT. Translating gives CASSGSSYNSPLHF.

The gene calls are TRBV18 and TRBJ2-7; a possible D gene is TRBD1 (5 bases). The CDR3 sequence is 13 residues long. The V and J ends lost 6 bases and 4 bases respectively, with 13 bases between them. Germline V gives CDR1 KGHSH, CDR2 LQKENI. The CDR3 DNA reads TGTGCCAGCTCCCCCTCCCCAGGGTACGAGCAGTACTTC. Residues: CASSPSPGYEQYF.

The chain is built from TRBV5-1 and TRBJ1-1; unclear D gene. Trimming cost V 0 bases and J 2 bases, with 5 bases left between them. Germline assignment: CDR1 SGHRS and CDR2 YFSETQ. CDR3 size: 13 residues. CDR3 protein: CASSLAVNTEAFF. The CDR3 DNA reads TGCGCCAGCAGCTTGGCAGTTAACACTGAAGCTTTCTTT.